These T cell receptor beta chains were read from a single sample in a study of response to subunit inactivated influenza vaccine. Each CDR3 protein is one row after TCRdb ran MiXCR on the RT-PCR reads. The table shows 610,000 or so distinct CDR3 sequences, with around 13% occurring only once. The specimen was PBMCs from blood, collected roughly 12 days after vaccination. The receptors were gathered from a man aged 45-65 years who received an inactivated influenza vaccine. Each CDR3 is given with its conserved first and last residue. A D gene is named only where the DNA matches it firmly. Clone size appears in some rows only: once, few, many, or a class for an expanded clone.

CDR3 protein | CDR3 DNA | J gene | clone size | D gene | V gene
CSVALAGFTDTQYF | TGCAGCGTTGCACTAGCGGGCTTCACAGATACGCAGTATTTT | TRBJ2-3 | many | TRBD2 | TRBV29-1
CASGSGLAGAEQFF | TGTGCCAGCGGATCGGGACTAGCGGGTGCTGAGCAGTTCTTC | TRBJ2-1 | NA | TRBD2 | TRBV28
CASSLYERAVPGQPQHF | TGTGCCAGCAGTTTATATGAGCGGGCAGTCCCAGGTCAGCCCCAGCATTTT | TRBJ1-5 | few | NA | TRBV12-3/TRBV12-4
CSARALLRNNEQFF | TGCAGTGCTAGGGCCCTCCTTCGTAACAATGAGCAGTTCTTC | TRBJ2-1 | many | NA | TRBV20-1
CASSSGDAYNEQFF | TGCGCCAGCAGTAGCGGGGACGCCTACAATGAGCAGTTCTTC | TRBJ2-1 | few | TRBD2 | TRBV5-1
CASSVTGGSSEKLFF | TGTGCCAGCAGTGTAACAGGGGGGAGTTCTGAAAAACTGTTTTTT | TRBJ1-4 | few | TRBD1 | TRBV12-3/TRBV12-4
CASSPRQNSPTNEKLFF | TGTGCCAGCTCACCTCGACAGAATTCCCCAACTAATGAAAAACTGTTTTTT | TRBJ1-4 | NA | NA | TRBV18
CASSLGGVLGNEQFF | TGTGCCAGCAGCTTAGGAGGGGTGCTTGGCAATGAGCAGTTCTTC | TRBJ2-1 | NA | NA | TRBV7-2
CASSQAGEGETQYF | TGTGCCAGCAGCCAAGCGGGAGAGGGGGAGACCCAGTACTTC | TRBJ2-5 | NA | NA | TRBV4-2
CASGTSGSNEQFF | TGTGCCAGCGGGACTAGCGGGAGCAATGAGCAGTTCTTC | TRBJ2-1 | NA | TRBD2 | TRBV25-1
CASSQGRQTTGELFF | TGTGCCAGCAGCCAAGGAAGGCAGACCACCGGGGAGCTGTTTTTT | TRBJ2-2 | NA | NA | TRBV3-1
CASSLGETGTDTQYF | TGTGCCAGCAGTTTGGGGGAGACCGGCACAGATACGCAGTATTTT | TRBJ2-3 | NA | NA | TRBV12-3/TRBV12-4
CASSSSDISEQYF | TGCGCCAGCAGCTCCTCCGACATTTCCGAGCAGTACTTC | TRBJ2-7 | NA | NA | TRBV5-1
CASSREWGSNYGYTF | TGCGCCAGCAGCCGGGAGTGGGGGTCTAACTATGGCTACACCTTC | TRBJ1-2 | many | NA | TRBV5-1
CASSFPGQIYEQYF | TGTGCCAGCAGTTTTCCTGGACAAATCTACGAGCAGTACTTC | TRBJ2-7 | NA | NA | TRBV28
CASSVDQIQETQYF | TGTGCCAGCAGCGTAGATCAGATCCAAGAGACCCAGTACTTC | TRBJ2-5 | few | NA | TRBV9